This T cell receptor (beta chain) emerged from a study of glioma-infiltrating T cells. This clonotype was picked up many times. Using RNA template, CDR3s of TCR alpha and beta were amplified with iRepertoire arm-PCR. A single record per CDR3 protein comes from TCRdb applying MiXCR to the multiplex PCR reads. The profile shows roughly 20,000 distinct CDR3 sequences, roughly 24% of them singletons. The CDR3 contains 17 residues. CDR1 and CDR2 (germline): KGHDR, SFDVKD. V lost 4 bases to trimming and J lost 5 bases; unmatched junction nucleotides: 10. This sequence was found in a human donor with low-grade glioma or glioblastoma, undergoing nonglioma brain surgery, or in good health (not recorded which). The rearrangement joins TRBV24-1 to TRBJ2-1, with 10 bases fitting TRBD1. Sequenced: glioma tissue, nonneoplastic brain tissue, or PBMCs (not recorded which). CDR3: CATSELTGGPRDNEQFF. Here the CDR3 DNA reads TGTGCCACCAGTGAACTGACAGGGGGCCCCCGAGACAATGAGCAGTTCTTC.